This T cell receptor (beta chain) was obtained from a study of blood T cell repertoires in COVID-19 (dated by TCRdb to about 2020). Notes on the research overall: The collaborator samples originated in the United States, Italy and Spain and spanned the acute and convalescent phases of COVID-19. The material from the prospective study consisted of cDNA or gDNA derived from T cells, B-cell-depleted T cells, or PBMCs. The dataset comprised deeply sampled blood TCRbeta repertoires from subjects exposed to, actively infected with, or recovered from COVID-19. A freely available public database, intended as a resource for researchers studying the immune response to SARS-CoV-2, is where the repertoires were released. Samples came from the ongoing ImmuneRACE study (first 160 participants) plus 1,254 subjects from 6 global collaborators. The sample metadata nearly always contained a de-identified subject ID, COVID-19 status, age in years and sex. HLA class I and class II types, where available, came from metadata supplied by the sample provider rather than from assay-based typing.

Worth noting for this clone: This receptor's antigen is unknown. One base away there is no much larger clone; base qualities are not given.

In Seattle, one collaborating source enrolled patients while the infection was active and tracked those patients longitudinally over the course of disease. Collaborating institutions collected whole blood in K2EDTA tubes following their own protocols. For TCRbeta analysis, collaborators shipped samples in one of three forms: frozen whole blood, isolated PBMCs, or DNA extracted from either of those sample types. Study-wide conclusions, independent of this receptor: Clinical and demographic metadata were provided uncurated, with the amount varying by source and participant.

TCRbeta CDR3 regions were amplified from genomic DNA using the immunoSEQ Assay, a bias-controlled multiplex PCR. The paper's data handling went like this. The number of nucleated cells in each sample was estimated from the amplification of reference gene primers within the assay. To quantify the absolute abundance of each unique TCRbeta CDR3 rearrangement, sequence reads were collapsed and filtered. For each sample, productive Simpson clonality was calculated by taking the square root of Simpson's diversity index across productive rearrangements. Held by TCRdb, this immuneACCESS table contains in-frame sequences only and omits some clones. Under half of the omission traces to an unresolved V gene where checked; the cause of the rest is unknown. That table supplies the V and J calls and clone size; D and trimming were determined from the DNA. This sample is represented by hundreds of thousands of clones; around 92% of them were singletons. Of the sample, around 2.8% is held by the ten largest clones.

Material: peripheral blood. The clonotype originates from a woman aged 25 to 39 with COVID-19, enrolled during active disease.

The CDR3 loop reads CASSKVQRPGQGPPNTGELFF. The base sequence is TGTGCCAGCAGCAAAGTTCAGAGGCCGGGACAGGGACCCCCGAACACCGGGGAGCTGTTTTTT. This chain joins TRBV21-1 to TRBJ2-2; the table names TRBD1, a call not compared with the DNA. TRBV21-1 corresponds to a pseudogene. The CDR3, cysteine through phenylalanine, is 21 amino acids long. Only CDR3 DNA is held: 63 bases, read in frame from base 1.